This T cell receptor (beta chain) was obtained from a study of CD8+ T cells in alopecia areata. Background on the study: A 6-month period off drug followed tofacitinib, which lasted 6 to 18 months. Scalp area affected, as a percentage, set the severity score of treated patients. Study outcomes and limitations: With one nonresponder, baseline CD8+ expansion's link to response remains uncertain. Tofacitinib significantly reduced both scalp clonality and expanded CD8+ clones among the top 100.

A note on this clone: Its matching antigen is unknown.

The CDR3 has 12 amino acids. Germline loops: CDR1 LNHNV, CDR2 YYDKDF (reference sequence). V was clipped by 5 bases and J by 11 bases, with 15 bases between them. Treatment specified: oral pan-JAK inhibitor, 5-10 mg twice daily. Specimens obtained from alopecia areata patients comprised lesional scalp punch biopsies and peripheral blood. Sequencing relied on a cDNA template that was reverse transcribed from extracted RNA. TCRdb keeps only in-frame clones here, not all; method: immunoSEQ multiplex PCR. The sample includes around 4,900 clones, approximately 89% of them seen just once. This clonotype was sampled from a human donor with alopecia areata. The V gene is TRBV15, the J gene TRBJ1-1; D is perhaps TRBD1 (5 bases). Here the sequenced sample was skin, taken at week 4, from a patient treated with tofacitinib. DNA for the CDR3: TGTGCCACCAGCGGCTGGGGCGGGCCCGCTTTCTTT. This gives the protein CATSGWGGPAFF.